The sequence of this T cell receptor (beta chain) was determined in a study of blood T cell repertoires in COVID-19. About the research overall: PBMCs, B-cell-depleted T cells, or T cells provided the cDNA or gDNA that made up the material.

The germline V gene has CDR1 SGDLS and CDR2 YYNGEE. Trimming took 3 bases from V and 0 from J; bases not matched to a gene: 15. The CDR3 loop spans 20 amino acids. The method was immunoSEQ multiplex PCR; TCRdb's version includes in-frame clones alone and lacks a portion of them. This sample has 250,000 to 300,000 clones, with about 89% found just once. The receptor was isolated from a woman aged 55-70 years with acute or convalescent COVID-19. The chain uses TRBV9 and TRBJ2-3; the match to TRBD1 covers 11 bases. Material for sequencing was peripheral blood. The CDR3 sequence is CASSARTGGSLTSSTDTQYF. Written as DNA, the CDR3 is TGTGCCAGCAGCGCGAGGACAGGGGGCTCGTTGACTTCTAGCACAGATACGCAGTATTTT. The variable domain in full, with the rest retrieved from reference TRBV9 and TRBJ2-3, is DSGVTQTPKHLITATGQRVTLRCSPRSGDLSVYWYQQSLDQGLQFLIQYYNGEERAKGNILERFSAQQFPDLHSELNLSSLELGDSALYFCASSARTGGSLTSSTDTQYFGPGTRLTVL.